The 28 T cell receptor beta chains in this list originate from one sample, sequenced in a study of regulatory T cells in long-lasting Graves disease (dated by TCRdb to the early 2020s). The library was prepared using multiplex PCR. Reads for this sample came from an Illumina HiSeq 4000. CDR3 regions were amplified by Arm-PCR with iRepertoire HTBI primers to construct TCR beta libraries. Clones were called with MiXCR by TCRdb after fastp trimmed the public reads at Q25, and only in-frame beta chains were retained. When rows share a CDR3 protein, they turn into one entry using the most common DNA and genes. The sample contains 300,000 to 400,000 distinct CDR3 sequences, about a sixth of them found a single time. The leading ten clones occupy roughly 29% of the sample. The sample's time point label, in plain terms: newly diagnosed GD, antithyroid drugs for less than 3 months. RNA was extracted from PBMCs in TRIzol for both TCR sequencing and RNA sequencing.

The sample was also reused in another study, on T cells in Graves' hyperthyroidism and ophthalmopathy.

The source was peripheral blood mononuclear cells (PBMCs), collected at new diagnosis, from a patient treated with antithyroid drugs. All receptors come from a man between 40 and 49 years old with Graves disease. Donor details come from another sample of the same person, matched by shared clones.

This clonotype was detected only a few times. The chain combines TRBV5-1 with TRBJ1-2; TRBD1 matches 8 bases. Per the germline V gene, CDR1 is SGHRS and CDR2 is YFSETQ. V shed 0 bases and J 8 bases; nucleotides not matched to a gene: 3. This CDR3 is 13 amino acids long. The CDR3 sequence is CASSLAQGGGYTF. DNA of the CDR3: TGCGCCAGCAGCTTGGCACAGGGGGGGGGCTACACCTTC.

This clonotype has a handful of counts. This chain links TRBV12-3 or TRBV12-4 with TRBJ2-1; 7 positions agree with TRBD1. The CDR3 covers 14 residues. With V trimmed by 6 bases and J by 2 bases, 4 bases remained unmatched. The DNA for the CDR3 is TGTGCCAGCAGGCAAGGGGGCGCCTACAATGAGCAGTTCTTC. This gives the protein CASRQGGAYNEQFF.

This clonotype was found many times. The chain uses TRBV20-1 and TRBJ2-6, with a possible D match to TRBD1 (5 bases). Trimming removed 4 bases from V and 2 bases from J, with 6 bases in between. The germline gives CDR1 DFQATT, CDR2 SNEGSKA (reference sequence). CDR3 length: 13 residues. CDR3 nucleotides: TGCAGTGCTACAGGGACTGGGGCCAACGTCCTGACTTTC. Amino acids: CSATGTGANVLTF.

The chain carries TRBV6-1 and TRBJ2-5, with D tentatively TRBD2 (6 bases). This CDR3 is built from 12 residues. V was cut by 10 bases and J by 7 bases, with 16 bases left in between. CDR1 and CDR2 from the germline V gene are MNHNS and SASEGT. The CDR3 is CATRGFRGTQYF. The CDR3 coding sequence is TGTGCCACCCGGGGGTTCCGCGGGACCCAGTACTTC.

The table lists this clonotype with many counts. The CDR3 coding sequence is TGTGCCAGCAGTTACTCGAGGGCAGGGAGAAAAGAGACCCAGTACTTC. As protein: CASSYSRAGRKETQYF. V gene TRBV6-5 combines with J gene TRBJ2-5, with D perhaps matching TRBD1 or TRBD2 (5 bases each). CDR3 size: 16 residues. Germline CDR1 and CDR2: MNHEY and SVGAGI. V was clipped by 0 bases and J by 3 bases, with 14 bases between them.

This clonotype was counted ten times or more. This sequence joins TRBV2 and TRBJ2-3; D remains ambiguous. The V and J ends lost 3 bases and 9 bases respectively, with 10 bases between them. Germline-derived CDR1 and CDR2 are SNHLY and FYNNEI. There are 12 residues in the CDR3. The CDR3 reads CASSEQQWTQYF. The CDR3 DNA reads TGTGCCAGCAGTGAGCAGCAGTGGACGCAGTATTTT.

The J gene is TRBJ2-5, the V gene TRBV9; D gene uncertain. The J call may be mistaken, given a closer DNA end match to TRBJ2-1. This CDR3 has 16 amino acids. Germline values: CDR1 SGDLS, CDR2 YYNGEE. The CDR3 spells CASSVVVKPQSGEQFF. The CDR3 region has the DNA TGTGCCAGCAGCGTAGTAGTAAAACCACAATCGGGTGAGCAGTTCTTC.

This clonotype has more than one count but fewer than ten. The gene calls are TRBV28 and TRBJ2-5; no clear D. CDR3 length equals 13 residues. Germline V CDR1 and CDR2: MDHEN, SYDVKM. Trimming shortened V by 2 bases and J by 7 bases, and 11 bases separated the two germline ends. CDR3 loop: CASSLGRVWTQYF. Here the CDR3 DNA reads TGTGCCAGCAGTTTAGGTAGGGTGTGGACCCAGTACTTC.

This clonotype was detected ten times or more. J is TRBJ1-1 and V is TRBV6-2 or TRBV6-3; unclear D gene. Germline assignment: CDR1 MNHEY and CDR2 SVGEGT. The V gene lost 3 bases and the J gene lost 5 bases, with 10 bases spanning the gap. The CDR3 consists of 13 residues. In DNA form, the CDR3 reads TGTGCCAGCAGTTATGCTGGTAGGACTGAAGCTTTCTTT. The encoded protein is CASSYAGRTEAFF.

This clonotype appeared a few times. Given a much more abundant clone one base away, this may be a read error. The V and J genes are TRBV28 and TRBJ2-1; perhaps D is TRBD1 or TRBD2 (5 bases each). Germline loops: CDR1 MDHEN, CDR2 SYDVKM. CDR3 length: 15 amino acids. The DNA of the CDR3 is TGTGCCAGCAGAAGGGACCCCGAGACCATCAATGAGCAGTCCTTC. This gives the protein CASRRDPETINEQSF.

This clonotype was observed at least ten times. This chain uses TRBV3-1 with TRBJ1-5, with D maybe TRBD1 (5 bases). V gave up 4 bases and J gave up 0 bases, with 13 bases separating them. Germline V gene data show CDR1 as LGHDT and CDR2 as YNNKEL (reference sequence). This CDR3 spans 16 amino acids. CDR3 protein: CASSPGFGISNQPQHF. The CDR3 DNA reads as TGTGCCAGCAGCCCAGGGTTCGGTATTAGCAATCAGCCCCAGCATTTT.

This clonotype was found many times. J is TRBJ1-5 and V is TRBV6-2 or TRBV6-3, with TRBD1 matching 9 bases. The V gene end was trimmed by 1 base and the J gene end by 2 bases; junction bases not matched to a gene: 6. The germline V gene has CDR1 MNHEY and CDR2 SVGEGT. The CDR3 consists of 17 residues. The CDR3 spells CASSYWGQGGGNQPQHF. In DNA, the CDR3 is TGTGCCAGCAGTTACTGGGGACAGGGAGGAGGCAATCAGCCCCAGCATTTT.

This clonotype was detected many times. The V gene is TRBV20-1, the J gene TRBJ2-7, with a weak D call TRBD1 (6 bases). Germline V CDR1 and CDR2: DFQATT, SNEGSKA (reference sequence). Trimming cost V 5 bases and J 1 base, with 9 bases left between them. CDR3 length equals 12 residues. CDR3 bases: TGCAGTGCTCGCGGACAGTCCTACGAGCAGTACTTC. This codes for CSARGQSYEQYF.

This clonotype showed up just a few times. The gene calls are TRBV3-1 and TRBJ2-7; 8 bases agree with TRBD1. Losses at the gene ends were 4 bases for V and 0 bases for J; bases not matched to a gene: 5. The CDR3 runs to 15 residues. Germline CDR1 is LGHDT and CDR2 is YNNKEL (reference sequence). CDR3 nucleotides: TGTGCCAGCAGCCCAGGGGGCCTAAGCTCCTACGAGCAGTACTTC. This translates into CASSPGGLSSYEQYF.

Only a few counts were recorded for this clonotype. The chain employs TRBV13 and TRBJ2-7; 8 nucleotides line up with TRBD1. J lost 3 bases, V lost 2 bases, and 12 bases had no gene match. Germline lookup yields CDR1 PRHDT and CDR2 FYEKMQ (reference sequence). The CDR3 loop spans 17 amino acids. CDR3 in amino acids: CASSLSLRQGALYEQYF. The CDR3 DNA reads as TGTGCCAGCAGCTTATCCCTACGGCAGGGGGCCCTCTACGAGCAGTACTTC.

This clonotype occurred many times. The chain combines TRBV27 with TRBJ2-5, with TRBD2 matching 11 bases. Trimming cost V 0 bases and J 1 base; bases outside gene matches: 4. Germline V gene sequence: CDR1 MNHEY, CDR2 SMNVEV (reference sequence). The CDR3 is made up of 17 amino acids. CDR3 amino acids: CASSLSSGGGIQETQYF. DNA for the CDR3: TGTGCCAGCAGTTTATCTAGCGGGGGGGGGATCCAAGAGACCCAGTACTTC.

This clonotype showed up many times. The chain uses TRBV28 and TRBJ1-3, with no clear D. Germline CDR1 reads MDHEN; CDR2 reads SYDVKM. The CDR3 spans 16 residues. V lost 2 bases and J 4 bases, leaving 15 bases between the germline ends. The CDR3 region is CASSLIRSPPGNTIYF. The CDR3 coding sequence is TGTGCCAGCAGTTTAATACGGAGCCCCCCCGGAAACACCATATATTTT.

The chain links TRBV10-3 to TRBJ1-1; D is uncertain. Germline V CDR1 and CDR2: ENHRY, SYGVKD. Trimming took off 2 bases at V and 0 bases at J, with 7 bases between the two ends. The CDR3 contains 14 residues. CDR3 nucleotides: TGTGCCATCAGTGAGCACCAGATGAACACTGAAGCTTTCTTT. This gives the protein CAISEHQMNTEAFF.

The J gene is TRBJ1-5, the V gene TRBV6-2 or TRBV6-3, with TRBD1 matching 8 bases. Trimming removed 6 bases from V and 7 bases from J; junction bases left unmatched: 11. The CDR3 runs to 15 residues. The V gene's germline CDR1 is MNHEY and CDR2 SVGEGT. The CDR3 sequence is CASSPNTGGGQPQHF. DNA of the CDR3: TGTGCCAGCAGCCCCAACACAGGGGGTGGCCAGCCCCAGCATTTT.

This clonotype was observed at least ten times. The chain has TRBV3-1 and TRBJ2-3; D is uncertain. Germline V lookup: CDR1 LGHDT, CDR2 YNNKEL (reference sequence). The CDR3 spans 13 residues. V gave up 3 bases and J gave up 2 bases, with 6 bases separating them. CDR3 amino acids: CASSQTLTDTQYF. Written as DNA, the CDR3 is TGTGCCAGCAGCCAGACCCTCACAGATACGCAGTATTTT.

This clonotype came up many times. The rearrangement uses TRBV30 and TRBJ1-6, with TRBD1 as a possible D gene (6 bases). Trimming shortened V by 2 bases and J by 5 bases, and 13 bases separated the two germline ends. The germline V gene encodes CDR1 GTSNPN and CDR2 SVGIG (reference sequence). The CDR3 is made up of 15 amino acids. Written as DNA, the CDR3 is TGTGCCTGGAGTAGGGGGGGCTGGAATAATTCACCCCTCCACTTT. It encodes CAWSRGGWNNSPLHF.

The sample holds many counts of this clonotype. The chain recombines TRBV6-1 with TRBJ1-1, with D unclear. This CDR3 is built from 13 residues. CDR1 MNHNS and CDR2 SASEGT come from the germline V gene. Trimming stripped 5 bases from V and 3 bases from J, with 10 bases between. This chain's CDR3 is CASSSTADTEAFF. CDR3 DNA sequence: TGTGCCAGCAGTAGTACAGCTGACACTGAAGCTTTCTTT.

The CDR3 DNA is TGTGCCAGCAGCTTAGGCCTGGCAGGCCCGAACTATGGCTACACCTTC. Translating it yields CASSLGLAGPNYGYTF. V gene TRBV7-2 combines with J gene TRBJ1-2, with D uncertain. The V and J ends lost 1 base and 2 bases respectively, with 14 bases between them. This CDR3 is 16 amino acids long. In germline, CDR1 is SGHTA, CDR2 FQGNSA.

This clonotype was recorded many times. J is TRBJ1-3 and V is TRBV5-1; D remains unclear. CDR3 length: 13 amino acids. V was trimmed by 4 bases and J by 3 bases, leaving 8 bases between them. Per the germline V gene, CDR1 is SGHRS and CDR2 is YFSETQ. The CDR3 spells CASSMDFGNTIYF. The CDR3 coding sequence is TGCGCCAGCAGCATGGACTTTGGAAACACCATATATTTT.

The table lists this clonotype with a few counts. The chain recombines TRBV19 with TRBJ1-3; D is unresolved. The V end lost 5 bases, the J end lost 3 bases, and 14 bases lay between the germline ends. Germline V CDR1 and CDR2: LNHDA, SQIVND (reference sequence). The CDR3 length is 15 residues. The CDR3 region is CASSFRKKSGNTIYF. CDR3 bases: TGTGCCAGTAGTTTCAGGAAGAAAAGTGGAAACACCATATATTTT.

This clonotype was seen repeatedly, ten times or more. CDR3 nucleotides: TGTGCCAGCCAACGAGACCGCACAGATACGCAGTATTTT. The encoded protein is CASQRDRTDTQYF. The V call is TRBV18, the J call TRBJ2-3; no definite D call. Trimming removed 8 bases from V and 1 base from J, with 10 bases in between. The CDR3 covers 13 residues. Germline V gives CDR1 KGHSH, CDR2 LQKENI.

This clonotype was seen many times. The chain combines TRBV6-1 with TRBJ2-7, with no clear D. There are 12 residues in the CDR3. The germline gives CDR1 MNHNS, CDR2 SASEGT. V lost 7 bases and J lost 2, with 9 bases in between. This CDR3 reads CASINAPYEQYF. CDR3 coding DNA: TGTGCCAGCATTAACGCACCCTACGAGCAGTACTTC.

CDR3 bases: TGTGCCAGCAGACCAGACACCGATGGCTACACCTTC. It codes for CASRPDTDGYTF. This chain links TRBV12-3 or TRBV12-4 with TRBJ1-2; D remains unclear. The CDR3 consists of 12 residues. The V gene lost 6 bases and the J gene lost 6 bases, with 11 bases spanning the gap.